The clone carrying this T cell receptor (beta chain) occurred a few times. What it binds is not known. MiXCR, applied by TCRdb to the RT-PCR reads, yields one record per CDR3 protein. The sample lists 430,000 or so distinct CDR3 sequences, roughly 9.8% seen once, with about 12% in the top ten. The sample originates from a study of response to subunit inactivated influenza vaccine. Study conclusions and caveats: Each seasonal influenza vaccination recruits few new T cells, the authors suggested.

CDR1 is SQVTM, CDR2 ANQGSEA, per germline. Deletions cut 0 bases from V and 7 bases from J, with 3 bases between. The CDR3 extends over 11 amino acids. The specimen comprised PBMCs from blood, sampled 45 days after vaccination. This clonotype was sampled from a man aged 50 to 60 who received an inactivated influenza vaccine. The V gene is TRBV29-1, the J gene TRBJ2-2; D is undetermined. The CDR3 here is CSVEEIGELFF. DNA for the CDR3: TGCAGCGTTGAAGAGATCGGGGAGCTGTTTTTT.